This T cell receptor (beta chain) was sequenced in a study of blood T cell repertoires in COVID-19 (dated by TCRdb to 2018 to 2020). For context, the study as a whole: The collaborator samples originated in the United States, Italy and Spain and spanned the acute and convalescent phases of COVID-19. The prospective study material was composed of cDNA or gDNA derived from T cells, B-cell-depleted T cells, or PBMCs. Deeply sampled blood TCRbeta repertoires from subjects exposed to, actively infected with, or recovered from COVID-19 were included in the dataset. The repertoires were released in a freely available public database meant as a resource for research on the immune response to SARS-CoV-2. The samples were drawn from two sources: the first 160 participants of the ongoing ImmuneRACE study, and some 1,300 subjects contributed by 6 global collaborators. A de-identified subject ID, COVID-19 status, age in years and sex were almost always included in the sample metadata. Where available, HLA class I and class II types were taken from metadata supplied by the sample provider and were not determined by assay-based typing. What the research found in general, with its limitations: Clinical and demographic metadata were provided uncurated, with the amount varying by source and participant.

The germline ends are 4 bases apart after V is trimmed by 10 bases and J by 3 bases. In the germline V gene (reference sequence), CDR1 corresponds to WNHNN and CDR2 to SYGVQD. The CDR3 holds 10 amino acids from the cysteine to the phenylalanine. Of all the DNA, just the CDR3 is kept, 30 bases in frame from base 1. With respect to this clone: This receptor's antigen is unknown. There are no base qualities to consult, and no much larger clone falls within one base.

TCRbeta CDR3 regions were amplified from genomic DNA using the immunoSEQ Assay, a bias-controlled multiplex PCR. Per the source publication's procedure: The number of nucleated cells in each sample was estimated by amplification of reference gene primers within the assay. Sequence reads were collapsed and filtered to measure the absolute abundance of every unique TCRbeta CDR3 rearrangement. For each sample, productive Simpson clonality was calculated by taking the square root of Simpson's diversity index across productive rearrangements. TCRdb carries this immuneACCESS record with in-frame sequences only. Its versions omit some clonotypes, under half of them owing to an unresolved V gene in the studies checked, with the rest unexplained. V and J calls and clone size follow that table, whereas D and trimming were derived from the DNA. The sample table holds a few hundred thousand clones, of which around 82% were seen once. 15% to 17% of the sample lies in the top ten.

At one collaborating source in Seattle, patients were enrolled during active infection and were followed longitudinally through the course of disease. Collaborating institutions collected whole blood in K2EDTA tubes following their own protocols. For TCRbeta analysis, collaborators shipped samples as frozen whole blood, isolated PBMCs, or DNA extracted from either of those sample types. The TCR sequence derives from a person between 65 and 79 years old with COVID-19, enrolled during active disease. The sample comprised peripheral blood. The V and J genes are TRBV10-1 and TRBJ1-5; there is no confident call for the D gene. The nucleotides read TGCGCCACCCACAATCAGCCCCAGCATTTT. This codes for CATHNQPQHF.